Shown below are 18 T cell receptor beta chains from a single sample sequenced in a study of CD8 T cells in ankylosing spondylitis. Study conclusions and caveats: For ankylosing spondylitis blood, a TCR beta motif of about eight highly homologous variants appeared characteristic.

Their cognate antigens are unknown. TCRdb re-called the 5' RACE reads with MiXCR, one entry per CDR3 protein. The sample records approximately 550,000 distinct CDR3 sequences, about 13% being singletons. Sample: blood, either unsorted or a sorted T cell fraction (not recorded which). The receptors were gathered from a male donor with ankylosing spondylitis.

V gene TRBV15 combines with J gene TRBJ2-7; 9 nucleotides align to TRBD2. The CDR3 extends over 15 amino acids. J was trimmed by 3 bases and V by 0 bases; bases with no gene match: 3. CDR1 is LNHNV and CDR2 is YYDKDF in the germline V gene (reference sequence). CDR3 residues: CATSREASGNYEQYV. In nucleotides, the CDR3 is TGTGCCACCAGCAGAGAGGCTAGCGGGAACTACGAGCAGTACGTC.

The rearrangement uses TRBV18 and TRBJ2-1; a weak D match, TRBD2 (5 bases). The germline V gene encodes CDR1 KGHSH and CDR2 LQKENI. The CDR3 spans 13 residues. The germline V and J ends were trimmed by 4 bases and 7 bases, with 11 bases remaining between them. The DNA for the CDR3 is TGTGCCAGCTCACAGGCCCCGGGGAATGAGCAGTTCTTC. Translation gives CASSQAPGNEQFF. The variable domain in full, completed from reference TRBV18 and TRBJ2-1, reads NAGVMQNPRHLVRRRGQEARLRCSPMKGHSHVYWYRQLPEEGLKFMVYLQKENIIDESGMPKERFSAEFPKEGPSILRIQQVVRGDSAAYFCASSQAPGNEQFFGPGTRLTVL.

This clonotype was recorded many times. The chain links TRBV12-3 or TRBV12-4 to TRBJ2-1; 7 positions agree with TRBD2. CDR3 length: 15 amino acids. J gave up 5 bases and V 2 bases, and 6 bases lay outside the gene matches. The CDR3 sequence is CASSLSSGSHNEQFF. The DNA of the CDR3 is TGTGCCAGCAGTTTAAGTAGCGGGTCCCACAATGAGCAGTTCTTC.

V gene TRBV5-4 combines with J gene TRBJ2-1; 9 bases match TRBD2. V dropped 1 base and J dropped 5; count of bases not matched to a gene: 7. This CDR3 spans 16 amino acids. Germline V gene lookup returns CDR1 SGHNT and CDR2 YYREEE (reference sequence). Here the CDR3 DNA reads TGTGCCAGCAGCTTGCCGAGCGGGAGGAACGACAATGAGCAGTTCTTC. It is translated as CASSLPSGRNDNEQFF. The full variable domain, rest sourced from reference TRBV5-4 and TRBJ2-1, is ETGVTQSPTHLIKTRGQQVTLRCSSQSGHNTVSWYQQALGQGPQFIFQYYREEENGRGNFPPRFSGLQFPNYSSELNVNALELDDSALYLCASSLPSGRNDNEQFFGPGTRLTVL.

V gene TRBV11-2 combines with J gene TRBJ2-7; D remains ambiguous. The CDR3 consists of 13 residues. Germline assignment: CDR1 SGHAT and CDR2 FQNNGV. Trimming cost V 2 bases and J 0 bases, with 5 bases left between them. CDR3 sequence (DNA): TGTGCCAGCAGCTTATTCAGCTCCTACGAGCAGTACTTC. Its protein product is CASSLFSSYEQYF.

The chain recombines TRBV19 with TRBJ1-5; D is ambiguous. Germline CDR1 LNHDA, CDR2 SQIVND (reference sequence). V lost 5 bases and J 6 bases, leaving 23 bases between the germline ends. CDR3 length equals 17 residues. DNA for the CDR3: TGTGCCAGTAGTCCGAATCTGCTGCTAGTGTACGGTCAGCCCCAGCATTTT. It yields the protein CASSPNLLLVYGQPQHF.

The J gene is TRBJ2-1, the V gene TRBV5-6; TRBD1 matches at 7 bases. This CDR3 is 17 amino acids long. The V segment lost 1 base and the J segment 7 bases; nucleotides outside the gene matches: 14. Germline CDR1 reads SGHDT; CDR2 reads YYEEEE. DNA of the CDR3: TGTGCCAGCAGCTTGTTGGGACAGAGCTACATGTGGAATGAGCAGTTCTTC. It encodes CASSLLGQSYMWNEQFF. The entire variable domain, with the rest obtained from reference TRBV5-6 and TRBJ2-1, is as follows: DAGVTQSPTHLIKTRGQQVTLRCSPKSGHDTVSWYQQALGQGPQFIFQYYEEEERQRGNFPDRFSGHQFPNYSSELNVNALLLGDSALYLCASSLLGQSYMWNEQFFGPGTRLTVL.

This clonotype has a handful of counts. The chain links TRBV20-1 to TRBJ1-2; no clear D gene. V was trimmed by 0 bases and J by 0 bases, leaving 17 bases between them. CDR1 and CDR2 (germline): DFQATT, SNEGSKA (reference sequence). CDR3 length: 17 amino acids. The CDR3 loop is CSARDWVAGRANYGYTF. The CDR3 DNA follows: TGCAGTGCTAGAGATTGGGTTGCGGGTAGAGCTAACTATGGCTACACCTTC.

This clonotype appeared a few times. The chain couples TRBV7-9 to TRBJ2-7, with 8 bases matching TRBD1. The junction had 12 bases not matched to a gene; V was cut back by 5 bases and J by 6 bases. There are 15 residues in the CDR3. CDR1 and CDR2 from the germline V gene are SEHNR and FQNEAQ (reference sequence). The CDR3 nucleotides read TGTGCCAGCAGCCTAGGACAGGGACGCTTCCTCGAGCAGTACTTC. It translates to CASSLGQGRFLEQYF.

V and J are TRBV19 and TRBJ2-1; TRBD2 agrees at 15 bases. CDR1 and CDR2 from the germline V gene are LNHDA and SQIVND (reference sequence). Unmatched junction bases numbered 14, after V lost 5 bases and J lost 3 bases. This CDR3 has 20 amino acids. CDR3 sequence (DNA): TGTGCCAGTAGTGCTGCCCCGGGGGGACTAGCGGGAGGACGCTACAATGAGCAGTTCTTC. The encoded protein is CASSAAPGGLAGGRYNEQFF.

J is TRBJ1-1 and V is TRBV20-1; 9 bases map to TRBD1. The germline V gene encodes CDR1 DFQATT and CDR2 SNEGSKA (reference sequence). CDR3 length equals 13 residues. V gave up 5 bases and J gave up 3 bases; unmatched junction bases: 4. The CDR3 DNA reads as TGCAGTGCTCAGGGACAGGGATACACTGAAGCTTTCTTT. Its translation is CSAQGQGYTEAFF.

The gene calls are TRBV20-1 and TRBJ2-6; D is uncertain. V lost 4 bases to trimming and J lost 2 bases, with 9 bases between them. The CDR3 covers 14 residues. Germline V gene lookup returns CDR1 DFQATT and CDR2 SNEGSKA (reference sequence). The CDR3 DNA reads TGCAGTGCTATCTCAGGAGCTGGGGCCAACGTCCTGACTTTC. This sequence encodes CSAISGAGANVLTF.

This clonotype has more than one count but fewer than ten. The chain has TRBV20-1 and TRBJ2-2; 8 nucleotides match TRBD2. Unmatched junction bases numbered 7, after V lost 1 base and J lost 3 bases. The CDR3 runs 16 residues. Germline lookup yields CDR1 DFQATT and CDR2 SNEGSKA (reference sequence). CDR3 bases: TGCAGTGCTAGAGTAGTAGTGCGGGGGGACACCGGGGAGCTGTTTTTT. Protein sequence: CSARVVVRGDTGELFF.

This clonotype was detected only a few times. The chain is built from TRBV5-1 and TRBJ2-3; 8 nucleotides line up with TRBD1. CDR1 and CDR2 (germline): SGHRS, YFSETQ. The CDR3 runs 15 residues. With V trimmed by 5 bases and J by 0 bases, 5 bases remained unmatched. The CDR3 DNA sequence: TGCGCCAGCAGAAAACAGGGGGGAAGCACAGATACGCAGTATTTT. Translating it yields CASRKQGGSTDTQYF.

The gene calls are TRBV12-3 or TRBV12-4 and TRBJ2-1; 12 bases are shared with TRBD2. With 4 bases clipped from V and 0 bases from J, the junction kept 4 bases outside the gene matches. The CDR3 totals 17 residues. CDR3 DNA: TGTGCCAGCAGTTCCGGGACTAGCGGGTTCTCCTACAATGAGCAGTTCTTC. This codes for CASSSGTSGFSYNEQFF.

This clonotype was detected a few times. This rearrangement joins TRBV10-1 to TRBJ2-3; D call uncertain. The CDR3 covers 11 residues. V was shortened by 3 bases and J by 6 bases, with 4 bases between the two germline ends. The V gene's germline CDR1 is WNHNN and CDR2 SYGVQD (reference sequence). The CDR3 loop reads CASSDQDTQYF. CDR3 coding DNA: TGCGCCAGCAGTGATCAGGATACGCAGTATTTT.

This clonotype was detected a few times. This chain connects TRBV20-1 to TRBJ2-7; 9 bases map to TRBD1. The CDR3 runs 14 residues. Germline CDR1 DFQATT, CDR2 SNEGSKA (reference sequence). The V gene end was trimmed by 3 bases and the J gene end by 6 bases; junction bases not matched to a gene: 9. CDR3 in amino acids: CSASHSGTGSEQYF. The CDR3 DNA is TGCAGTGCTAGTCACTCCGGGACAGGGAGCGAGCAGTACTTC.

The table lists this clonotype with many counts. This sequence joins TRBV4-1 and TRBJ1-1; no firm D call. V was clipped by 1 base and J by 4 bases, with 25 bases between them. The CDR3 covers 19 residues. Per germline, CDR1 MGHRA and CDR2 YSYEKL. CDR3 amino acids: CASSQGPDWGDNLGTEAFF. The CDR3 coding sequence is TGCGCCAGCAGCCAAGGTCCCGATTGGGGAGATAATTTGGGCACTGAAGCTTTCTTT.